What follows is one T cell receptor (beta chain) and its context. Its antigen is currently not known. Qualities for individual bases were not recorded, and no much larger clone is one base off. CDR3 length: 14 amino acids, cysteine to phenylalanine. Of all the DNA, just the CDR3 is kept, 42 bases in frame from base 1. V is pruned by 5 bases and J by 4 bases, leaving 0 bases of the junction without a gene match. The germline V gene gives CDR1 as MGHDK and CDR2 as SYGVNS. Preparation of the library involved the immunoSEQ multiplex PCR assay. The multiplex PCR relied on a mix of 60 forward primers for TCR Vbeta segments and 13 reverse primers for TCR Jbeta segments. Amplification of the CDR3 region of rearranged TCR beta genes was performed with a multiplex PCR assay on genomic DNA. On the Illumina HiSeq System, the amplified TCR beta libraries were sequenced as 87-base-pair reads. Under the source paper's analysis protocol: A later analysis counted approximately 76 million unique TCR beta chains across the 550 to 800 repertoires, and some 11 million of these chains were shared by at least two donors. To remove PCR and sequencing errors, raw reads were error-corrected and collapsed into unique sequences using a nearest-neighbor algorithm that merged closely related sequences. V, D and J gene segments were assigned by aligning CDR3 sequences to IMGT reference sequences. For a sequence to be retained, at least a six-nucleotide match to both a V gene segment and a J gene segment was required. Rearrangements were classified as productive when the CDR3 lacked stop codons and remained in frame with V and J, and all other rearrangements were classified as non-productive. Following IMGT convention, CDR3 was defined as the stretch from the second conserved V-encoded cysteine up to the conserved J-encoded phenylalanine. The earlier analysis of about 610 of the donors excluded any sequence lacking an unambiguous match to a single V gene segment. An earlier analysis of a few hundred of the donors called V segments functional above 56.7% productive rearrangements and segregating when the between-donor standard deviation exceeded 5%. A statistical classification framework was built to diagnose cytomegalovirus status from the catalog of TCR beta chain sequences. A later analysis assigned V and J genes by comparing TCR nucleotide sequences with IMGT/GENE-DB human TR gene sequences. Using the TCRdist pipeline, a later analysis assigned CDR3 sequences along with most-parsimonious VDJ recombination scenarios. A later analysis defined each TCR beta chain by its CDR3 amino acid sequence plus V-gene family, and excluded reads lacking a unique V-gene family. In a later analysis, 450 to 600 highly shared, low-generation-probability nucleotide sequences were removed to address suspected cross-contamination and a sequencing artifact. In a later analysis, a clonal expansion index for each public chain was calculated from normalized within-repertoire ranks of inferred template counts. In a later analysis, generation probabilities were computed with a VDJ recombination model fitted to out-of-frame rearrangements, and the resulting probabilities were checked against IGoR. In a later analysis, TCR-TCR, TCR-HLA and TCR-CMV co-occurrence was scored with hypergeometric tests, and a repertoire-size bias correction was applied to TCR pairs. False discovery rates were estimated in a later analysis by permuting HLA or CMV assignments 20 times. In a later analysis, co-occurring TCRs were grouped with DBSCAN, and TCRdist sequence similarity was added when clustering was performed within HLA-allele-positive subsets. For co-occurrence clustering, repertoires with fewer than 30,000 or more than 120,000 public chains were excluded, along with a handful of repertoires with anomalous nucleotide sharing. In its TCRdb copy, this immuneACCESS table keeps in-frame sequences only and misses some clones. Where compared with another copy, unresolved V genes explain less than half of these, and the others have no known cause. Clonal size and the V and J genes are those of that table, whereas D and trimming came from the DNA. This sample has 150,000 to 200,000 clones in its table, and about three quarters of those were observed once. The ten largest clones add up to 2.5% to 3.5% of the sample.

This entry belongs to a study of cytomegalovirus exposure and HLA in healthy donors (dated by TCRdb to the late 2010s). As for the study more broadly: According to an earlier analysis of several hundred of the donors, about 179 million T cells yielded 117 million unique TCR beta sequences and around 280 Gb of sequence data. Besides the first cohort of roughly 640 subjects, a separate validation cohort made up of 120 or so different subjects was used. An early release that covered some 630 HLA-typed donors contained about 300 gigabases of sequencing data and 65 million to 100 million unique TCR sequences. To study patterns of TCR occurrence, a later analysis re-analyzed previously published TCR beta repertoires from under 750 donors and added high-resolution HLA genotyping. All discovery cohort repertoires had been generated on a single sequencing platform. Donor age, sex, ethnicity and CMV serostatus were compiled together with the repertoire data. In a later genetic analysis, genome-wide SNP genotypes for about three fifths of the roughly 670 donors were used, and that subset was treated as a discovery cohort. The study combined high-throughput TCR immunosequencing, statistical association of individual TCRs with disease status, and machine learning to predict cytomegalovirus infection status. To decide whether each TCR beta V gene segment behaved as functional or pseudogenic, an earlier analysis of nearly 600 of the donors relied on high-throughput TCR beta sequencing. Class I and class II HLA loci were covered by the typing at four-digit resolution. In the later analysis, no new phenotypic data were used to find candidate immune exposures; instead, reliance was placed on TCR beta sequences and their occurrence across donors. The genetic ancestry cluster associated with self-reported Caucasian donors included about four fifths of the roughly 400 genotyped donors. Typing coverage differed by locus: A, B, C, DRB1 and DQB1 were typed in roughly 620-640 donors, DQA1 in approximately 520, DPA1 in over 600, and DPB1 in approximately 450. The study was designed to test whether signatures of past pathogen exposure could be identified by cataloging public T cell receptors. Among about 410 genotyped donors of the cohort, an average of roughly 230,000 unique TCR beta nucleotide sequences was sequenced per donor, of which about 19% were non-productive. The study used immunosequencing to profile the T cell repertoires of 666 subjects and linked those repertoires to cytomegalovirus serostatus. A handful of DR-DQ haplotypes were handled as single units for association and clustering because linkage in the cohort was strong.

In total, approximately 690 healthy bone marrow donors made up the cohort. At the time of sampling, every cohort member was nominally healthy, though immune exposures that went unrecorded were likely present. The donor was CMV seronegative and was included in the group of about 350 seronegative cohort members. Every donor gave a peripheral blood sample, and the peripheral blood mononuclear cells from that sample were used for TCR beta sequencing. The Qiagen DNeasy Blood Extraction Kit was used to extract genomic DNA from the blood cell samples. Results and caveats for the whole study, not just this receptor: While some public TCRs were present in many individuals, most TCR sequences turned up only very rarely across donors. A later analysis found that HLA-associated TCR beta chains were more clonally expanded and had lower generation probabilities than equally common non-associated chains. In an earlier analysis of more than 500 of the donors, most TCR beta V segments appeared in productive rearrangements about 87% or about 30% of the time, broadly matching IMGT annotations. Roughly uniform sequencing depth across donors was assumed in presence/absence analyses, although this assumption may not hold. Only TCR beta chains were sequenced in this cohort, and the absence of alpha or paired-chain data limited detectable features. Strong co-occurrence of HLA alleles, especially DR and DQ, made assigning TCR associations to individual alleles difficult. A few of the identified cytomegalovirus-associated TCR beta chains were confirmed in vitro to be specific for cytomegalovirus antigens. It was suggested by the authors that the approach could potentially be generalized to other disease states and immunological phenotypes. In the study, some 160 TCR beta chains were listed as associated with cytomegalovirus. CMV serostatus was the only immune exposure information available for the cohort. Because counts were too low, roughly 16 rarely observed V segments, including chromosome 9 orphons, were excluded from the earlier analysis of some 540 of the donors. The classifier was reported to diagnose cytomegalovirus status with high specificity and sensitivity in both the original cohort and the validation cohort. HLA typing was unavailable for some donors at each locus, so association tests used only the typed subset. Correlated functional status among segregating V segments might reflect linkage disequilibrium, but an unknown experimental factor could not be ruled out. A later analysis associated 16,951 TCR beta sequences with specific HLA alleles at a false discovery rate of 0.05. In a later analysis, several top co-occurrence clusters were reported to appear linked to parvovirus B19, influenza, CMV and Epstein-Barr virus. V-gene and J-gene trimming of TCR beta chains was associated with a missense DCLRE1C variant in a later genetic analysis, and the association was replicated in an independent cohort. According to a later genetic analysis, donors in an Asian-associated ancestry cluster had fewer N-insertions in productive TCRs than the approximately 630-donor mean. A further reported finding was that TCR beta sequences accurately predicted the HLA-A and HLA-B alleles for most subjects in the first cohort. Some IMGT-functional V segments, including TRBV6-2 and TRBV6-3, could not be distinguished by the 87-base-pair reads and were therefore excluded. The sequencing pipeline was judged likely to have produced a cluster of highly shared sequence variants as a technical artifact. A later analysis found that most CMV-associated TCR beta chains appeared HLA-restricted, with HLA associations seemingly driven largely by CMV exposure. In a later analysis, the rate of TCR association differed among HLA loci, with DRB1 alleles having the most associated TCRs and HLA-C alleles having the fewest.

This sequence uses TRBV25-1 and TRBJ2-1, with 12 bases in between that match TRBD2. The sequenced sample consisted of PBMCs. This TCR was recovered from a woman aged 40 to 50 in good health and CMV-seronegative. For the CDR3, the sequence is CASSLAGGYNEQFF. The sequenced DNA: TGTGCCAGCAGTCTAGCGGGGGGGTACAATGAGCAGTTCTTC.